This is a list of T cell receptor beta chains from one sample in a study of shared clonotypes between healthy human individuals. Profiled with immunoSEQ multiplex PCR; TCRdb holds only in-frame clones, not every one. The sample yields about 2 million clones, around 95% seen once. The sequenced sample consisted of naive CD4+ T cells sorted from blood. The receptors derive from a man aged 18 to 30 in good health. Both conserved end residues are part of each CDR3. The D gene is left open where the match is weak. Some rows mark clone size as missing; the rest say once, few, many or name a class of expanded clone.

V gene	clone size	D gene	J gene	CDR3 protein	CDR3 DNA
TRBV29-1	-	-	TRBJ1-1	CSSGGRLTTEAFF	TGCAGCTCTGGGGGACGGCTGACCACTGAAGCTTTCTTT
TRBV7-2	-	-	TRBJ2-1	CASSLRLSSYNEQFF	TGTGCCAGCAGCTTAAGGCTGAGCTCCTACAATGAGCAGTTCTTC
TRBV29-1	-	-	TRBJ2-1	CSLTQRPRWHEQFF	TGCAGCCTCACCCAACGGCCCCGATGGCATGAGCAGTTCTTC
TRBV5-1	-	-	TRBJ2-2	CASSMETGELFF	TGCGCCAGCAGCATGGAAACCGGGGAGCTGTTTTTT
TRBV5-1	-	-	TRBJ2-1	CASSLTGPRSYNEQFF	TGCGCCAGCAGCTTGACAGGGCCCCGATCCTACAATGAGCAGTTCTTC
TRBV7-9	-	-	TRBJ1-2	CASSLAGANYGYTF	TGTGCCAGCAGCTTAGCCGGGGCTAACTATGGCTACACCTTC
TRBV2	-	-	TRBJ2-5	CASSDQGGGETQYF	TGTGCCAGCAGCGATCAGGGAGGGGGAGAGACCCAGTACTTC
TRBV14	-	TRBD1	TRBJ2-7	CASSQDIGTVIEQYF	TGTGCCAGCAGCCAAGATATCGGGACAGTAATCGAGCAGTACTTC
TRBV5-1	-	-	TRBJ1-2	CASSLAREEEGYTF	TGCGCCAGCAGCTTGGCCCGGGAGGAAGAAGGCTACACCTTC
TRBV10-1	-	TRBD1	TRBJ2-3	CASSKQGPTDTQYF	TGCGCCAGCAGCAAACAGGGGCCCACAGATACGCAGTATTTT
TRBV9	-	TRBD1	TRBJ2-5	CASSGDSQETQYF	TGTGCCAGCAGCGGGGACAGCCAAGAGACCCAGTACTTC
TRBV30	-	TRBD1	TRBJ1-3	CAWSTGGAFSGNTIYF	TGTGCCTGGAGCACAGGGGGCGCGTTCTCTGGAAACACCATATATTTT
TRBV6-1	-	-	TRBJ1-6	CASSELGRGSSPLHF	TGTGCCAGCAGTGAGCTGGGGCGGGGTTCGTCACCCCTCCACTTT
TRBV2	-	TRBD1	TRBJ1-2	CASRKTGVSQNGYTF	TGTGCCAGCAGGAAAACAGGGGTAAGCCAGAATGGCTACACCTTC
TRBV28	-	-	TRBJ2-2	CASTGSTGELFF	TGTGCCAGCACCGGCAGCACCGGGGAGCTGTTTTTT
TRBV5-4	-	TRBD1	TRBJ1-2	CASSLGGTGDATGYTF	TGTGCCAGCAGCTTGGGGGGGACAGGGGACGCGACGGGCTACACCTTC
TRBV19	-	TRBD1	TRBJ2-7	CASSQNRGPLEQYF	TGTGCCAGTAGTCAAAACAGGGGACCCCTCGAGCAGTACTTC
TRBV2	-	-	TRBJ1-4	CASSVNPTGKLFF	TGTGCCAGCAGTGTCAACCCTACGGGGAAACTGTTTTTT
TRBV7-2	-	-	TRBJ2-7	CASSQGLTSYEQYF	TGTGCCAGCAGTCAGGGACTGACCTCCTACGAGCAGTACTTC
TRBV18	-	TRBD1	TRBJ2-7	CASSPGTETYEQYF	TGTGCCAGCTCACCCGGGACAGAGACCTACGAGCAGTACTTC
TRBV10-3	-	-	TRBJ2-2	CAISEMGEVTGELFF	TGTGCCATCAGTGAGATGGGGGAGGTAACCGGGGAGCTGTTTTTT
TRBV6-4	-	TRBD2	TRBJ2-3	CASSPLAGLDTQYF	TGTGCCAGCAGTCCACTAGCGGGGTTAGATACGCAGTATTTT
TRBV6-6	-	-	TRBJ2-7	CASSYSRQGIYEQYF	TGTGCCAGCAGTTACTCGAGGCAGGGAATCTACGAGCAGTACTTC
TRBV28	-	TRBD2	TRBJ2-1	CASSSSTGTSGYNEQFF	TGTGCCAGCAGTTCCAGTACCGGGACTAGCGGTTACAATGAGCAGTTCTTC
TRBV5-1	-	-	TRBJ2-7	CASSSDSTSYEQYF	TGCGCCAGCAGCTCCGACAGTACGTCCTACGAGCAGTACTTC
TRBV27	-	-	TRBJ1-2	CATSFKGPLGYGYTF	TGTGCCACCTCATTCAAGGGACCCCTTGGCTATGGCTACACCTTC
TRBV7-2	-	-	TRBJ2-7	CASSPTGWGEQYF	TGTGCCAGCAGCCCCACCGGGTGGGGCGAGCAGTACTTC
TRBV30	-	TRBD1	TRBJ2-2	CAWSGQGSGELFF	TGTGCCTGGAGTGGACAGGGGTCCGGGGAGCTGTTTTTT
TRBV19	once	-	TRBJ1-5	CASPHRDPGDSNQPQHF	TGTGCCAGTCCCCACCGGGACCCGGGGGATAGCAATCAGCCCCAGCATTTT
TRBV7-9	-	-	TRBJ2-1	CASSRLDWSSYNEQFF	TGTGCCAGCAGCCGCCTCGACTGGAGCTCCTACAATGAGCAGTTCTTC
TRBV6-8	-	-	TRBJ2-7	CARETRDIYEQYF	TGTGCCAGGGAAACCCGGGACATCTACGAGCAGTACTTC
TRBV7-2	-	TRBD1	TRBJ2-7	CASSAYRGNEQYF	TGTGCCAGCAGCGCATACAGGGGGAACGAGCAGTACTTC
TRBV7-2	-	TRBD1	TRBJ2-5	CASRSGQVLQETQYF	TGTGCCAGCAGGTCGGGACAGGTTTTACAAGAGACCCAGTACTTC
TRBV6-1	-	-	TRBJ2-1	CASRVGNEQFF	TGTGCCAGCAGGGTGGGGAATGAGCAGTTCTTC
TRBV9	-	-	TRBJ2-3	CASSVFQLPDTQYF	TGTGCCAGCAGCGTATTCCAGCTTCCAGATACGCAGTATTTT
TRBV9	-	-	TRBJ2-3	CASSMGTGGGTDTQYF	TGTGCCAGCAGCATGGGGACCGGGGGCGGCACAGATACGCAGTATTTT
TRBV6-5	-	-	TRBJ2-3	CASRDRDSTDTQYF	TGTGCCAGCAGAGATCGAGATAGCACAGATACGCAGTATTTT
TRBV4-1	once	TRBD2	TRBJ2-5	CASRPRLAGREETQYF	TGCGCCAGCAGACCTCGACTAGCGGGGCGCGAAGAGACCCAGTACTTC
TRBV5-1	-	-	TRBJ2-6	CASSFPPGQIQTGANVLTF	TGCGCCAGCAGCTTCCCTCCGGGACAAATCCAGACTGGGGCCAACGTCCTGACTTTC